The clone carrying this TCR beta chain was counted once. CDR1 is MDHEN and CDR2 is SYDVKM in the germline V gene. The CDR3 is 11 residues long. Between the trimmed V and J ends, which lost 5 bases and 3 bases, there was a span of 5 bases. These data are taken from a study of T cell changes during pregnancy in multiple sclerosis. TCRdb keeps only in-frame clones here, not all; method: immunoSEQ multiplex PCR. The data hold just under 95,000 clones, with over 80% observed a single time. This chain connects TRBV28 to TRBJ2-7; D not resolved. This sequence was found in a female donor with multiple sclerosis, enrolled in a pregnancy study. Sequencing was performed on peripheral blood, taken in the first trimester of pregnancy. The CDR3 coding sequence is TGTGCCAGCAGTCACTACTACGAGCAGTACTTC. Translating it yields CASSHYYEQYF.